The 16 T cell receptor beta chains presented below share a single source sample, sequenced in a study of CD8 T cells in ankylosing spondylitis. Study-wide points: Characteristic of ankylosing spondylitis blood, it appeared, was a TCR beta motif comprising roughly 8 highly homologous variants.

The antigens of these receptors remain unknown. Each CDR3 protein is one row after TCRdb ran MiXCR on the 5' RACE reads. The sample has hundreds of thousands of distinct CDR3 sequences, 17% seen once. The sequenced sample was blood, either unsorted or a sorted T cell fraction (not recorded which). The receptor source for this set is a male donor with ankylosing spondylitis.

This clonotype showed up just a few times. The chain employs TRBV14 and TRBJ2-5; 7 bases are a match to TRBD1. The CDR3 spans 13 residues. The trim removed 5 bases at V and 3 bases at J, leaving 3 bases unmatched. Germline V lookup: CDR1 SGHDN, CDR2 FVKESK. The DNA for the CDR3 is TGTGCCAGCAGCAAGGGGGCGAAAGAGACCCAGTACTTC. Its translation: CASSKGAKETQYF.

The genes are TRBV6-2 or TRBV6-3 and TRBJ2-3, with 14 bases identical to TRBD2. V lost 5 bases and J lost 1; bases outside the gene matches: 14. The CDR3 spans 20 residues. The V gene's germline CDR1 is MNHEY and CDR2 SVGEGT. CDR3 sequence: CASSPYLPTSGRGGTDTQYF. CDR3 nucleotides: TGTGCCAGCAGTCCTTACCTGCCGACTAGCGGGAGGGGTGGCACAGATACGCAGTATTTT.

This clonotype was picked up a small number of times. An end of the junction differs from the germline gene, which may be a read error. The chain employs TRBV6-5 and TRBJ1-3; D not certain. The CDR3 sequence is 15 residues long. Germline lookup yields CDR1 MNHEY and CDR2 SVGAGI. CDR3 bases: TGTGCCAGCAGTGACTCAGGCCCTCCTGGAAACACCATATATTTT. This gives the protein CASSDSGPPGNTIYF.

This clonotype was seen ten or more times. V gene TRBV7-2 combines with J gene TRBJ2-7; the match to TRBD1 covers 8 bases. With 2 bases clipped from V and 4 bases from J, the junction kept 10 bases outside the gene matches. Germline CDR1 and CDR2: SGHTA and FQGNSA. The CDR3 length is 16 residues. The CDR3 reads CASSLQSGQGGYEQYF. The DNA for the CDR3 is TGTGCCAGCAGCTTACAAAGCGGACAGGGTGGGTACGAGCAGTACTTC.

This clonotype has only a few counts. This CDR3 reads CASRLGPSNTEAFF. Written as DNA, the CDR3 is TGTGCCAGCAGACTGGGACCGTCGAACACTGAAGCTTTCTTT. The V gene is TRBV7-3, the J gene TRBJ1-1, with a tentative D call TRBD1 (5 bases). The CDR3 consists of 14 residues. V lost 6 bases, J lost 1 base, and 12 bases lay in between. CDR1 is SGHTA and CDR2 is FQGTGA in the germline V gene.

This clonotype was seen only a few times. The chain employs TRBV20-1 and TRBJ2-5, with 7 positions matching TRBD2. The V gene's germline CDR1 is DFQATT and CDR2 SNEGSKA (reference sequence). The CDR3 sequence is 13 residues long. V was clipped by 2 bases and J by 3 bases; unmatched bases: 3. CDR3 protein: CSARLGLKETQYF. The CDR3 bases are TGCAGTGCTAGATTGGGACTAAAAGAGACCCAGTACTTC.

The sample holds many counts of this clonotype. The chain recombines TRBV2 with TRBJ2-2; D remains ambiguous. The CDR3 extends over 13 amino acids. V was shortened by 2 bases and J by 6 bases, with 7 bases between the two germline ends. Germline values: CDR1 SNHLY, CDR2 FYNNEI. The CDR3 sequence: CASSERAAGELFF. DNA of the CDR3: TGTGCCAGCAGTGAAAGGGCAGCCGGGGAGCTGTTTTTT.

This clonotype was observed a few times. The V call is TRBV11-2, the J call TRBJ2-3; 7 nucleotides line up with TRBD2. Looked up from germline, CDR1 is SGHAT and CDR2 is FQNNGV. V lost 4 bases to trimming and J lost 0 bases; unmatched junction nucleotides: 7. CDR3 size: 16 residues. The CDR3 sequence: CASSSSWGGSTDTQYF. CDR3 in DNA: TGTGCCAGCAGCTCCAGCTGGGGGGGGAGCACAGATACGCAGTATTTT.

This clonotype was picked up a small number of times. DNA for the CDR3: TGCAGCGTTGAGTCCGCCGAGGAGACCCAGTACTTC. It encodes CSVESAEETQYF. The chain joins TRBV29-1 to TRBJ2-5; no firm D call. V lost 3 bases, J lost 5 bases, and 10 bases lay in between. This CDR3 region has 12 residues. Germline CDR1 reads SQVTM; CDR2 reads ANQGSEA.

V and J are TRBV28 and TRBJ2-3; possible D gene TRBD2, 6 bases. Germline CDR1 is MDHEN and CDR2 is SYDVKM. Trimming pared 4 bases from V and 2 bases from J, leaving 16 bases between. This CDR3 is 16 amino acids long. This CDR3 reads CASSSRVAEATDTQYF. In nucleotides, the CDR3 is TGTGCCAGCAGTTCCCGGGTAGCGGAGGCCACAGATACGCAGTATTTT.

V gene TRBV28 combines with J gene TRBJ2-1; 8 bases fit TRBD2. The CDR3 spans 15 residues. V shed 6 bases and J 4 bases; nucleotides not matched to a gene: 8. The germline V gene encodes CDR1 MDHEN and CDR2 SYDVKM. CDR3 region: CASRDSGLGYNEQFF. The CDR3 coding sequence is TGTGCCAGCAGGGACTCGGGACTAGGGTACAATGAGCAGTTCTTC.

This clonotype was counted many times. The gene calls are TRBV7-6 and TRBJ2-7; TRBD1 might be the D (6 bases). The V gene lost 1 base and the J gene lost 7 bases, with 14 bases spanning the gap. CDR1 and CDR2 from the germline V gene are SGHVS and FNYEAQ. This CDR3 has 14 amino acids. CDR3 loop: CASSLVSGAWEQYF. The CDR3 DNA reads TGTGCCAGCAGCTTAGTCTCAGGGGCCTGGGAGCAGTACTTC. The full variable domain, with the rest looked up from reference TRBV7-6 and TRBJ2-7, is GAGVSQSPRYKVTKRGQDVALRCDPISGHVSLYWYRQALGQGPEFLTYFNYEAQQDKSGLPNDRFSAERPEGSISTLTIQRTEQRDSAMYRCASSLVSGAWEQYFGPGTRLTVT.

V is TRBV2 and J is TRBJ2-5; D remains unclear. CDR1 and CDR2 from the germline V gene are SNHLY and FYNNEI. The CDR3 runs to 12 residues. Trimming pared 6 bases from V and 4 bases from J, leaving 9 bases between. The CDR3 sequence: CASSAARETQYF. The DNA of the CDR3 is TGTGCCAGCAGCGCCGCGAGAGAGACCCAGTACTTC.

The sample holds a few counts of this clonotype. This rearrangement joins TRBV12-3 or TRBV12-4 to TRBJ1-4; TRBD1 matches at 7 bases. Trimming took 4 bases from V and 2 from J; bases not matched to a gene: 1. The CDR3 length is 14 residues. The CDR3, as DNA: TGTGCCAGCAGTTACAGGGGCACTAATGAAAAACTGTTTTTT. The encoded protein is CASSYRGTNEKLFF.

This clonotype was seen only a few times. In nucleotides, the CDR3 is TGTGCCAGCAGCTTAAGGGCGGAGCTAGGAACAGATACGCAGTATTTT. Protein product: CASSLRAELGTDTQYF. The V gene is TRBV7-2, the J gene TRBJ2-3, with D unclear. V was cut by 2 bases and J by 3 bases, with 15 bases left in between. The CDR3 has 16 residues. Germline V gives CDR1 SGHTA, CDR2 FQGNSA.

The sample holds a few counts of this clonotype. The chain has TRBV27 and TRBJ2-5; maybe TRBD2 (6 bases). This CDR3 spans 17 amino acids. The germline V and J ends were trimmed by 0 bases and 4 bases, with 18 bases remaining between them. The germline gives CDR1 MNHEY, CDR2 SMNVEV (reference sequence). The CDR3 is CASSLSYFGGIGETQYF. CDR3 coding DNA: TGTGCCAGCAGTTTATCGTATTTCGGGGGAATTGGAGAGACCCAGTACTTC.